Each of the 26 T cell receptor beta chains below was sequenced from the same sample in a study of T cell responses to AZD1222 COVID-19 vaccine. Produced via immunoSEQ multiplex PCR; TCRdb's table is partial and in-frame only. The repertoire includes over 15,000 clones, about four fifths of them detected once, and over 20% sits in the top ten. This sample comprised peripheral blood, obtained 28 days after the second AZD1222 dose. The receptor set was obtained from an adult who received the AZD1222 COVID-19 vaccine.

The gene calls are TRBV7-7 and TRBJ2-7; 15 bases agree with TRBD2. Per the germline V gene, CDR1 is SSHAT and CDR2 is FNYEAQ (reference sequence). V shed 4 bases and J 4 bases; nucleotides not matched to a gene: 2. The CDR3 contains 15 residues. The CDR3 nucleotides read TGTGCCAGCAGCTCCGGGACTAGCGGGAGGTACGAGCAGTACTTC. It specifies CASSSGTSGRYEQYF. Full variable domain (remainder filled in from reference TRBV7-7 and TRBJ2-7): GAGVSQSPRYKVTKRGQDVTLRCDPISSHATLYWYQQALGQGPEFLTYFNYEAQPDKSGLPSDRFSAERPEGSISTLTIQRTEQRDSAMYRCASSSGTSGRYEQYFGPGTRLTVT.

The J gene is TRBJ2-1, the V gene TRBV20-1; D is ambiguous. CDR1 DFQATT and CDR2 SNEGSKA come from the germline V gene (reference sequence). Between the trimmed V and J ends, which lost 3 bases and 5 bases, there was a span of 8 bases. The CDR3 has 12 residues. Written as DNA, the CDR3 is TGCAGTGCTAGTAGGTGGGACAATGAGCAGTTCTTC. Translated: CSASRWDNEQFF.

This rearrangement joins TRBV7-8 to TRBJ2-7; the match to TRBD1 covers 9 bases. J gave up 3 bases and V 2 bases, and 5 bases lay outside the gene matches. The CDR3 spans 15 residues. Germline loops: CDR1 SGHVS, CDR2 FQNEAQ. The CDR3 DNA follows: TGTGCCAGCAGCTTACATCGGGACAGGGTCTACGAGCAGTACTTC. Amino acids: CASSLHRDRVYEQYF.

The chain links TRBV5-1 to TRBJ2-4; no clear D. This CDR3 contains 13 residues. The ends were cut back, 4 bases at V and 1 base at J, with 6 bases in the middle. CDR1 is SGHRS and CDR2 is YFSETQ in the germline V gene. In DNA, the CDR3 is TGCGCCAGCAGCCCGGTTGCCAAAAACATTCAGTACTTC. This sequence encodes CASSPVAKNIQYF.

This chain uses TRBV9 with TRBJ2-2; possible D gene TRBD1, 6 bases. Germline V CDR1 and CDR2: SGDLS, YYNGEE. The CDR3 totals 16 residues. Trimming stripped 3 bases from V and 7 bases from J, with 19 bases between. CDR3 sequence (DNA): TGTGCCAGCAGCGGAGACAGGACTCCCTTGAGCGGGGAGCTGTTTTTT. This translates into CASSGDRTPLSGELFF.

The count of this clone is one. The chain has TRBV2 and TRBJ2-7; D gene ambiguous. The V and J ends lost 4 bases and 3 bases respectively, with 10 bases between them. The germline CDR1 and CDR2 sequences are SNHLY and FYNNEI. This CDR3 has 13 residues. The CDR3 sequence: CASSVGGYYEQYF. In DNA, the CDR3 is TGTGCCAGCAGTGTTGGCGGATACTACGAGCAGTACTTC.

V and J are TRBV28 and TRBJ2-1; a weak D match, TRBD1 (5 bases). V gave up 1 base and J gave up 0 bases, with 10 bases separating them. The CDR3 loop spans 16 amino acids. The V gene's germline CDR1 is MDHEN and CDR2 SYDVKM. CDR3 in DNA: TGTGCCAGCAGTTTATTAGGGGCTAGCTCCTACAATGAGCAGTTCTTC. Amino acid sequence: CASSLLGASSYNEQFF.

This clone was seen a few times. The chain couples TRBV30 to TRBJ1-6; perhaps TRBD1 as D (5 bases). From germline, CDR1 is GTSNPN and CDR2 SVGIG (reference sequence). CDR3 size: 13 residues. With 5 bases removed from V and 11 bases from J, the gap between germline ends came to 16 bases. The DNA of the CDR3 is TGTGCCTGGGAACCAATCCAGGGTACACCCCTCCACTTT. This encodes CAWEPIQGTPLHF.

The chain's CDR3 is CASSLFPGEGYEQYF. CDR3 coding DNA: TGTGCCAGCAGCTTGTTCCCAGGAGAAGGCTACGAGCAGTACTTC. V is TRBV5-5 and J is TRBJ2-7; no clear D gene. The CDR3 has 15 amino acids. The germline V and J ends were trimmed by 1 base and 3 bases, with 14 bases remaining between them. CDR1 is SGHKS and CDR2 is YYEKEE in the germline V gene (reference sequence).

V and J are TRBV5-1 and TRBJ2-7; possible D gene TRBD2, 6 bases. The germline V gene encodes CDR1 SGHRS and CDR2 YFSETQ. The CDR3 is 17 residues long. The germline V and J ends were trimmed by 2 bases and 3 bases, with 21 bases remaining between them. The CDR3 nucleotides are TGCGCCAGCAGCTTACTCCTGAGAGGGGAGGATGGCTACGAGCAGTACTTC. Translated: CASSLLLRGEDGYEQYF.

The J gene is TRBJ2-7, the V gene TRBV27; tentative D call: TRBD2 (7 bases). CDR3 size: 15 residues. The germline V gene encodes CDR1 MNHEY and CDR2 SMNVEV (reference sequence). V was clipped by 0 bases and J by 3 bases, with 12 bases between them. CDR3 loop: CASSLSPGEGYEQYF. CDR3 bases: TGTGCCAGCAGTTTATCCCCAGGGGAGGGCTACGAGCAGTACTTC.

V and J are TRBV5-6 and TRBJ1-2, with TRBD1 matching over 11 bases. The trim removed 4 bases at V and 8 bases at J, leaving 4 bases unmatched. From germline, CDR1 is SGHDT and CDR2 YYEEEE. This CDR3 region has 13 residues. This CDR3 is CASSQGQGGGYTF. The CDR3 coding sequence is TGTGCCAGCAGCCAGGGACAGGGGGGAGGCTACACCTTC.

The rearrangement links TRBV7-2 to TRBJ1-5, with a weak D call TRBD1 (6 bases). V was pared by 4 bases and J by 2 bases, with 18 bases between. This CDR3 region has 17 residues. Germline V gene lookup returns CDR1 SGHTA and CDR2 FQGNSA. The CDR3 bases are TGTGCCAGCAGCTCCCCACCAGGGGCGGCCGGCAATCAGCCCCAGCATTTT. This gives the protein CASSSPPGAAGNQPQHF.

The chain uses TRBV18 and TRBJ2-7; 9 bases align to TRBD1. The CDR3 runs to 16 residues. The V and J ends lost 3 bases and 0 bases, in that order; junction bases with no gene match: 6. Germline CDR1 KGHSH, CDR2 LQKENI. The CDR3 region has the DNA TGTGCCAGCTCACCGGACAGGGGTCTTAGCTCCTACGAGCAGTACTTC. It specifies CASSPDRGLSSYEQYF.

The V and J genes are TRBV10-3 and TRBJ2-5; 7 bases line up with TRBD2. This CDR3 contains 16 residues. Trimming took 2 bases from V and 1 from J; bases not matched to a gene: 7. Per germline, CDR1 ENHRY and CDR2 SYGVKD. The CDR3 region is CAISERASGFQETQYF. CDR3 coding DNA: TGTGCCATCAGTGAGCGGGCTAGCGGTTTCCAAGAGACCCAGTACTTC.

This chain connects TRBV10-3 to TRBJ1-1; maybe TRBD1 (6 bases). Between the trimmed V and J ends, which lost 10 bases and 1 base, there was a span of 19 bases. Germline lookup yields CDR1 ENHRY and CDR2 SYGVKD. The CDR3 consists of 15 residues. The chain's CDR3 is CATKDSPGENTEAFF. CDR3 nucleotides: TGTGCCACCAAGGACAGCCCTGGGGAGAACACTGAAGCTTTCTTT.

This chain links TRBV11-3 with TRBJ1-5; the D gene is possibly TRBD1 (6 bases). V lost 0 bases, J lost 8 bases, and 14 bases lay in between. Germline values: CDR1 SGHNT, CDR2 YENEEA. The CDR3 has 15 amino acids. The CDR3 spells CASSLDPNRAKPQHF. In nucleotides, the CDR3 is TGTGCCAGCAGCTTAGACCCCAACAGGGCAAAGCCCCAGCATTTT. Using reference TRBV11-3 and TRBJ1-5 for the parts outside the CDR3, the full variable domain is EAGVVQSPRYKIIEKKQPVAFWCNPISGHNTLYWYLQNLGQGPELLIRYENEEAVDDSQLPKDRFSAERLKGVDSTLKIQPAELGDSAVYLCASSLDPNRAKPQHFGDGTRLSIL.

This chain connects TRBV7-2 to TRBJ2-1, with D uncertain. Trimming took 3 bases from V and 3 from J, leaving 9 bases between them. From germline, CDR1 is SGHTA and CDR2 FQGNSA. The CDR3 loop spans 14 amino acids. CDR3 in amino acids: CASSLDGNYNEQFF. CDR3 bases: TGTGCCAGCAGCTTGGACGGCAACTACAATGAGCAGTTCTTC.

The rearrangement joins TRBV11-2 to TRBJ1-2; no firm D call. The V and J ends lost 5 bases and 0 bases respectively, with 10 bases between them. Germline loops: CDR1 SGHAT, CDR2 FQNNGV. This CDR3 spans 14 amino acids. CDR3 nucleotide sequence: TGTGCCAGCAGCGGGATTACCGCTAACTATGGCTACACCTTC. This gives the protein CASSGITANYGYTF.

The chain is built from TRBV20-1 and TRBJ2-1, with unresolved D. The V and J ends lost 1 base and 10 bases respectively, with 8 bases between them. This CDR3 is built from 11 residues. Germline CDR1 reads DFQATT; CDR2 reads SNEGSKA (reference sequence). CDR3 DNA: TGCAGTGCTAGAGGGAATGGAGAGCAGTTCTTC. It specifies CSARGNGEQFF.

The V call is TRBV27, the J call TRBJ1-4; 10 bases fit TRBD1. The CDR3 is made up of 15 amino acids. Germline loops: CDR1 MNHEY, CDR2 SMNVEV (reference sequence). V was pared by 3 bases and J by 7 bases, with 5 bases of the junction left unmatched. In nucleotides, the CDR3 is TGTGCCAGCAGTTTCCTCGGGACAGGGGTTGAAAAACTGTTTTTT. Translating it yields CASSFLGTGVEKLFF. Using reference TRBV27 and TRBJ1-4 for the parts outside the CDR3, the full variable domain is EAQVTQNPRYLITVTGKKLTVTCSQNMNHEYMSWYRQDPGLGLRQIYYSMNVEVTDKGDVPEGYKVSRKEKRNFPLILESPSPNQTSLYFCASSFLGTGVEKLFFGSGTQLSVL.

This clone was counted only a few times. The gene calls are TRBV18 and TRBJ2-5; D is perhaps TRBD2 (5 bases). V was trimmed by 3 bases and J by 5 bases, leaving 16 bases between them. The CDR3 covers 15 residues. Germline V CDR1 and CDR2: KGHSH, LQKENI. The CDR3 bases are TGTGCCAGCTCACCGGGTACGGGGAGCCGGGAGACCCAGTACTTC. Protein product: CASSPGTGSRETQYF.

The gene calls are TRBV19 and TRBJ1-2; D uncertain. CDR1 and CDR2 (germline): LNHDA, SQIVND (reference sequence). Trimming took 1 base from V and 4 from J, leaving 25 bases between them. This CDR3 is built from 19 residues. CDR3 region: CASSIARQLREGTGYGYTF. CDR3 DNA sequence: TGTGCCAGTAGTATAGCCCGCCAACTCCGGGAGGGTACCGGCTATGGCTACACCTTC. Complete variable domain (other parts from reference TRBV19 and TRBJ1-2): DGGITQSPKYLFRKEGQNVTLSCEQNLNHDAMYWYRQDPGQGLRLIYYSQIVNDFQKGDIAEGYSVSREKKESFPLTVTSAQKNPTAFYLCASSIARQLREGTGYGYTFGSGTRLTVV.

This rearrangement joins TRBV11-2 to TRBJ1-2; D unclear. This CDR3 spans 11 amino acids. The V end lost 3 bases, the J end lost 6 bases, and 5 bases lay between the germline ends. CDR1 is SGHAT, CDR2 FQNNGV, per germline. Written as DNA, the CDR3 is TGTGCCAGCAGCTTCAGAGATGGCTACACCTTC. Protein: CASSFRDGYTF.

This rearrangement joins TRBV12-5 to TRBJ2-7, with D perhaps TRBD1 (6 bases). Trimming pared 4 bases from V and 12 bases from J, leaving 19 bases between. The CDR3 spans 13 residues. CDR1 and CDR2 (germline): LGHNT, FRNRAP. The CDR3 loop is CASGSQSPGHTYF. The CDR3 DNA reads TGTGCTAGTGGTTCACAAAGCCCGGGACACACGTACTTC. Using reference TRBV12-5 and TRBJ2-7 for the parts outside the CDR3, the full variable domain is DARVTQTPRHKVTEMGQEVTMRCQPILGHNTVFWYRQTMMQGLELLAYFRNRAPLDDSGMPKDRFSAEMPDATLATLKIQPSEPRDSAVYFCASGSQSPGHTYFGPGTRLTVT.

This clone has just a few counts. This specimen includes other DNA sequences encoding the same CDR3. The rearrangement joins TRBV29-1 to TRBJ1-1; no firm D call. CDR3 size: 10 residues. Germline CDR1 SQVTM, CDR2 ANQGSEA. V lost 6 bases and J lost 2, with 4 bases in between. CDR3 loop: CSVVNTEAFF. DNA of the CDR3: TGCAGCGTGGTCAACACTGAAGCTTTCTTT. Filled out from reference TRBV29-1 and TRBJ1-1, the complete variable domain reads SAVISQKPSRDICQRGTSLTIQCQVDSQVTMMFWYRQQPGQSLTLIATANQGSEATYESGFVIDKFPISRPNLTFSTLTVSNMSPEDSSIYLCSVVNTEAFFGQGTRLTVV.